These 2 T cell receptor beta chains were all obtained from the same sample, sequenced in a study of Graves' ophthalmopathy and Graves' hyperthyroidism. Scientists amplified the TCR beta CDR3 regions from RNA transcripts. HTBI primers served in a first-round RT-PCR, which a second-round multiplex PCR followed. TCRdb re-called the multiplex PCR reads through MiXCR, storing one row per CDR3 protein. The table shows over a million distinct CDR3 sequences, with approximately 35% occurring only once. Sequenced input: peripheral blood or thyroid tissue (not recorded which). The receptors were gathered from an adult man with Graves' hyperthyroidism.

The rearrangement links TRBV10-3 to TRBJ2-5; D is unresolved. CDR1 is ENHRY and CDR2 is SYGVKD in the germline V gene. There are 16 residues in the CDR3. V was shortened by 10 bases and J by 0 bases, with 21 bases between the two germline ends. The CDR3 nucleotides are TGTGCCAGCACCCGGTGGGGTGGGGTCAACCAAGAGACCCAGTACTTC. It codes for CASTRWGGVNQETQYF.

The chain carries TRBV29-1 and TRBJ2-5; the D gene is possibly TRBD2 (6 bases). This CDR3 is built from 13 residues. Trimming pared 6 bases from V and 3 bases from J, leaving 14 bases between. Germline-derived CDR1 and CDR2 are SQVTM and ANQGSEA. The CDR3 region is CSVGRRLEETQYF. For the CDR3, the DNA is TGCAGCGTAGGCCGGAGACTAGAAGAGACCCAGTACTTC.